This T cell receptor beta chain was profiled in a study of blood T cell repertoires in COVID-19. The data were produced by immunoSEQ multiplex PCR, yet TCRdb's version contains in-frame clones alone and is incomplete. This sample has under 400,000 clones, with around 90% found just once. The clonotype was recovered from a man between 18 and 29 years old with active or convalescent COVID-19. Sequencing was performed on peripheral blood.

CDR3 sequence reads: CASSFGTVNTEAFF. As DNA, the CDR3 is TGTGCCAGCAGTTTCGGGACTGTGAACACTGAAGCTTTCTTT. This chain connects TRBV6-5 to TRBJ1-1, with D tentatively TRBD1 (5 bases). CDR1 MNHEY and CDR2 SVGAGI come from the germline V gene. V lost 4 bases and J 0 bases, leaving 9 bases between the germline ends. The CDR3 sequence is 14 residues long.